The present entry profiles one T cell receptor (beta chain) with its context. This clone's antigen is unknown. No quality values exist for individual bases; no much larger clone is one base distant. The record originates from a study of OX40 agonist ivuxolimab in advanced cancers. Notes on the research overall: Ivuxolimab was an agonistic, fully human IgG2 monoclonal antibody directed against OX40 (CD134), a costimulatory receptor. Intravenous ivuxolimab was administered to patients every 2 weeks at six dose levels: 0.01, 0.1, 0.3, 1.5, 3 and 10 mg/kg. Of the roughly 52 patients in dose escalation, 19 had hepatocellular carcinoma, some 15 had melanoma, 9 had renal cell carcinoma and 9 had head and neck cancer. The dose-escalation cohort was 80% to 90% male with a mean age of approximately 59 years, ranging from 23 to 79. Prior anti-PD-1, anti-PD-L1 or anti-CTLA-4 therapy was permitted, and checkpoint inhibitors had been received by about two fifths of dose-escalation patients. Partial responses were achieved by three dose-escalation patients, of whom one had hepatocellular carcinoma and two had cutaneous melanoma. The purpose of peripheral TCRbeta sequencing was to test whether ivuxolimab changed TCR sequence diversity and led to clonal T-cell expansion. The paper reports the monotherapy dose-escalation portion (N = 52 patients) of the phase I ivuxolimab trial. Overall study outcomes, separate from this receptor: Low levels of normalized T-cell clonal expansion were also seen in some patients who did not respond. The antigen specificity of the clonally expanded peripheral T cells was not determined. Clonal expansion of both CD4+ and CD8+ blood T cells was observed from baseline to week 6 at doses 0.1 to 3.0 mg/kg. In the 0.1-3.0 mg/kg groups, partial responders were among the patients with the lowest normalized peripheral clonal expansion, particularly in CD8+ T cells. After ivuxolimab, expanded clones were on average more numerous among CD8+ T cells than among CD4+ T cells.

To sequence the TCRbeta CDR3 region, genomic DNA was isolated from the sorted cells. The immunoSEQ Assay was used for sequencing of TCRbeta CDR3 regions. TCRdb took this table from immuneACCESS and kept in-frame rearrangements with V and J called. Such tables lack part of the clones; where checked against another copy, unresolved V genes explain under half of the gap, and the rest is unexplained. This sample gives tens of thousands of clones in total; around 90% of them show up just once. Jointly, the top ten make up less than 2% of the sample. Patients with autoimmune disease history or receiving systemic immunosuppression were excluded from the trial. In every dose cohort, peripheral blood was drawn for TCR sequencing at baseline, cycle 4 day 1, and cycle 7 day 1. The samples were taken from a phase I, first-in-human, multicenter, open-label dose-escalation trial of ivuxolimab. Adults with locally advanced or metastatic melanoma, renal cell carcinoma, hepatocellular carcinoma or head and neck squamous cell carcinoma were enrolled in the trial. Before TCR sequencing, CD4+ T cells and CD8+ T cells were sorted from peripheral blood as separate populations.

The starting material was CD4+ or CD8+ T cells sorted from blood, obtained in a trial of the OX40 agonist ivuxolimab. The clonotype originates from an adult with an advanced solid tumor such as melanoma, head and neck, liver or kidney cancer.

The DNA is TGTGCCAGCGCGGACCTAGGTGGCAATGAGCAGTTCTTC. This is translated as CASADLGGNEQFF. This chain joins TRBV7-8 to TRBJ2-1; the D gene assignment is ambiguous. Between the V and J ends, shortened by 8 bases and 6 bases respectively, the junction contains 14 bases. The CDR3 runs 13 amino acids, cysteine and phenylalanine included. Only the CDR3 DNA is retained, 39 bases long and in frame from the first base. CDR1 and CDR2 are read off the germline V gene as SGHVS and FQNEAQ.